This T cell receptor (beta chain) derives from a study of blood T cell repertoires in COVID-19. Losses at the gene ends were 5 bases for V and 7 bases for J; bases not matched to a gene: 7. The CDR3 is 16 residues long. The V gene's germline CDR1 is MNHEY and CDR2 SMNVEV (reference sequence). This clone was counted only a few times. The method was immunoSEQ multiplex PCR; TCRdb's version includes in-frame clones alone and lacks a portion of them. This sample has about 350,000 clones, with 88% found just once. The gene calls are TRBV27 and TRBJ1-6, with 11 nucleotides matching TRBD1. Sequencing used PBMCs or T cells enriched from blood (not recorded which). The clonotype comes from a woman in her 30s who had been exposed to COVID-19. The DNA of the CDR3 is TGTGCCAGCAGTCTGAGGACAGGGGGCCCAAATTCACCCCTCCACTTT. Its translation is CASSLRTGGPNSPLHF.